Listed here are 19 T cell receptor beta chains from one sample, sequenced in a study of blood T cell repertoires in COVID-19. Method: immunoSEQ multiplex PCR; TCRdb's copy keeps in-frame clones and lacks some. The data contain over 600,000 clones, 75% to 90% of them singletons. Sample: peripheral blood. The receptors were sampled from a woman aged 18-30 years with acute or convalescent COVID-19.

CDR3 protein: CASGLDRQGLSTDTQYF. The CDR3 DNA is TGTGCTAGTGGTTTGGACAGACAGGGCCTTTCAACAGATACGCAGTATTTT. The chain joins TRBV12-5 to TRBJ2-3; 7 bases match TRBD1. CDR1 LGHNT and CDR2 FRNRAP come from the germline V gene. The CDR3 extends over 17 amino acids. Germline trimming cut 1 base from V and 3 bases from J; bases unmatched to any gene: 10.

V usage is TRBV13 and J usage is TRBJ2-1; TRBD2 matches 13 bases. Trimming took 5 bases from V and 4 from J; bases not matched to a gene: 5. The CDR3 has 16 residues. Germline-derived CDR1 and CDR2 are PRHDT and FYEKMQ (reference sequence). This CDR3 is CASSQPGLAGYNEQFF. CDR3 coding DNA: TGTGCCAGCAGCCAACCGGGACTAGCGGGATACAATGAGCAGTTCTTC. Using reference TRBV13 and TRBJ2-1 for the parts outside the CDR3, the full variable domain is AAGVIQSPRHLIKEKRETATLKCYPIPRHDTVYWYQQGPGQDPQFLISFYEKMQSDKGSIPDRFSAQQFSDYHSELNMSSLELGDSALYFCASSQPGLAGYNEQFFGPGTRLTVL.

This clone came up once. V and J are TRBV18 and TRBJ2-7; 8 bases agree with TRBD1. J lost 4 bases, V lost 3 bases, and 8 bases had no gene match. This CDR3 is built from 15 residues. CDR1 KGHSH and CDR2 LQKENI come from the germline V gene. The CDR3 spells CASSPKTGETYEQYF. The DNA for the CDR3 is TGTGCCAGCTCACCGAAGACAGGGGAAACTTACGAGCAGTACTTC.

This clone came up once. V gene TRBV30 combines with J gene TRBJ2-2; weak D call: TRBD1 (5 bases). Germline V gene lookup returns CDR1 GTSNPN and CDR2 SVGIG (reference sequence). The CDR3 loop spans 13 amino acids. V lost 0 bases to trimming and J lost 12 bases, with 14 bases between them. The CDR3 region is CAWSVDQGEKLFF. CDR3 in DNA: TGTGCCTGGAGTGTAGATCAGGGTGAGAAGCTGTTTTTT. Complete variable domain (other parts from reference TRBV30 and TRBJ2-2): SQTIHQWPATLVQPVGSPLSLECTVEGTSNPNLYWYRQAAGRGLQLLFYSVGIGQISSEVPQNLSASRPQDRQFILSSKKLLLSDSGFYLCAWSVDQGEKLFFGEGSRLTVL.

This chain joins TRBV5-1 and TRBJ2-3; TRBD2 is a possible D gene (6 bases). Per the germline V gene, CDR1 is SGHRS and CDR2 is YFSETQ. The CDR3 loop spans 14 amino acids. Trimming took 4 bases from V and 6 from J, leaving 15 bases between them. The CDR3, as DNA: TGCGCCAGCAGCCCCGGGACTTCTTCGGATACGCAGTATTTT. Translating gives CASSPGTSSDTQYF.

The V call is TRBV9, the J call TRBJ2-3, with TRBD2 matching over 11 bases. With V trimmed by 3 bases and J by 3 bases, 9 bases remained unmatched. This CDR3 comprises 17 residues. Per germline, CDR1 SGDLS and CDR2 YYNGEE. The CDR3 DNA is TGTGCCAGCAGCGCAGAACCGGGACTAGCGGCAACAGATACGCAGTATTTT. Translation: CASSAEPGLAATDTQYF.

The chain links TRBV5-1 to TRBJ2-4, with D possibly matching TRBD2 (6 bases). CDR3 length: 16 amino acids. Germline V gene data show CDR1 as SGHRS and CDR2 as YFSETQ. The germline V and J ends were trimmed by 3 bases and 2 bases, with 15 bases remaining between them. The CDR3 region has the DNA TGCGCCAGCAGCTGGGCACGCGGGACCCCCAAAAACATTCAGTACTTC. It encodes CASSWARGTPKNIQYF.

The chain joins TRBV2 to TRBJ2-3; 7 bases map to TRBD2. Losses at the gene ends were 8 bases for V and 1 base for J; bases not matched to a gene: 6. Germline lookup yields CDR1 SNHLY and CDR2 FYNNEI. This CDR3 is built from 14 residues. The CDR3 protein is CASVGRGGTDTQYF. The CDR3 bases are TGTGCCAGCGTTGGCCGGGGGGGCACAGATACGCAGTATTTT.

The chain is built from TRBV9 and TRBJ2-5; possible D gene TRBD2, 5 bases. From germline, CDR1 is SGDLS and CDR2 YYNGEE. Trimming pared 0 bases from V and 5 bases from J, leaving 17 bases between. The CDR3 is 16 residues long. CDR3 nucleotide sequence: TGTGCCAGCAGCGTAGGGGGTTCCCGGACTGCGGAGACCCAGTACTTC. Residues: CASSVGGSRTAETQYF.

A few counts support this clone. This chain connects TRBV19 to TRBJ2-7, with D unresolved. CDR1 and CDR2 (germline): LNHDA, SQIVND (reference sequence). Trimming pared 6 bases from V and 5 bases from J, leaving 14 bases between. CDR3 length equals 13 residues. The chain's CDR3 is CASSAIGGDEQYF. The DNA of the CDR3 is TGTGCCAGTAGCGCGATAGGTGGAGACGAGCAGTACTTC.

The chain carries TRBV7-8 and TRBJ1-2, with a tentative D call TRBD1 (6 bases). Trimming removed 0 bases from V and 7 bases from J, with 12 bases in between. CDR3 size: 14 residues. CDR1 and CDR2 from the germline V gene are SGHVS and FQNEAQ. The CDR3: CASSLADRLGGYTF. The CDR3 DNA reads TGTGCCAGCAGCTTAGCCGACAGGTTAGGTGGCTACACCTTC.

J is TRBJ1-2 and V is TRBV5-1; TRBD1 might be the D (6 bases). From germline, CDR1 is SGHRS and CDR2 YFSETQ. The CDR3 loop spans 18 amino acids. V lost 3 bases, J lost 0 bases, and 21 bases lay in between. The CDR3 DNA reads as TGCGCCAGCAGCTCAGGACAGTCCCGCAAAAAAACTAACTATGGCTACACCTTC. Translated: CASSSGQSRKKTNYGYTF. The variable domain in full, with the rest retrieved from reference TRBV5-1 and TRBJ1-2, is KAGVTQTPRYLIKTRGQQVTLSCSPISGHRSVSWYQQTPGQGLQFLFEYFSETQRNKGNFPGRFSGRQFSNSRSEMNVSTLELGDSALYLCASSSGQSRKKTNYGYTFGSGTRLTVV.

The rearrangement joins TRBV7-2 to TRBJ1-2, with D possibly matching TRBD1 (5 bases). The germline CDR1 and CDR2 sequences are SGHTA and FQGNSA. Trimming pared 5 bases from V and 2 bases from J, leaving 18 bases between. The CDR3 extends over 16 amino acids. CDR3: CASSRPSGAGNYGYTF. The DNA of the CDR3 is TGTGCCAGCAGCCGCCCCTCTGGGGCGGGGAACTATGGCTACACCTTC.

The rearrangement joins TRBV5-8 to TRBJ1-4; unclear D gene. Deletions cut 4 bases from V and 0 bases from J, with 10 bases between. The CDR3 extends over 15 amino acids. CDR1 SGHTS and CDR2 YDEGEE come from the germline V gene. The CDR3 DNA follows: TGTGCCAGCAGCATATTTGCGGCAACTAATGAAAAACTGTTTTTT. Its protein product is CASSIFAATNEKLFF.

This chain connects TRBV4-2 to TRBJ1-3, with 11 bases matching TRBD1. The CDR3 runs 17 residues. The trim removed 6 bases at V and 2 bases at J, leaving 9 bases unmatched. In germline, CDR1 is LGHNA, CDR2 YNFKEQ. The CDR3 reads CASSQTPGQGAGNTIYF. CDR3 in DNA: TGTGCCAGCAGTCAAACTCCGGGACAGGGGGCTGGAAACACCATATATTTT.

The chain's CDR3 is CASSMGGQPNQPQHF. Written as DNA, the CDR3 is TGTGCCAGTAGTATGGGGGGTCAGCCCAATCAGCCCCAGCATTTT. The gene calls are TRBV19 and TRBJ1-5, with TRBD1 as a possible D gene (5 bases). V dropped 3 bases and J dropped 3 bases, with 12 bases sitting between them. This CDR3 has 15 residues. Germline values: CDR1 LNHDA, CDR2 SQIVND (reference sequence).

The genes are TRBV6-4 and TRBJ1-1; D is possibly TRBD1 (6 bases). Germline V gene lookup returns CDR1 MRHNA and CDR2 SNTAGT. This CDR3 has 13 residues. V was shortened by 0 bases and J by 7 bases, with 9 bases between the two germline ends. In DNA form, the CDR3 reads TGTGCCAGCAGTGACTCAGCCAGGGGTGAAGCTTTCTTT. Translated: CASSDSARGEAFF.

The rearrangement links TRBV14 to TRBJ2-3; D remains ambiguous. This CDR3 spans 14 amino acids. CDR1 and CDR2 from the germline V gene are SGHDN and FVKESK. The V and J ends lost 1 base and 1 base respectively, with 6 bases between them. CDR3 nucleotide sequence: TGTGCCAGCAGCCAAGGTAGTGGCACAGATACGCAGTATTTT. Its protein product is CASSQGSGTDTQYF.

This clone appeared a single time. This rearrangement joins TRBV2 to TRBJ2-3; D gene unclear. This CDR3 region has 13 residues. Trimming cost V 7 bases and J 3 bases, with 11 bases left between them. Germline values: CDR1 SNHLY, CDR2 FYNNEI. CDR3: CASIGGLTDTQYF. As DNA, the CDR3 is TGTGCCAGCATCGGCGGATTAACAGATACGCAGTATTTT.